Below, 20 T cell receptor beta chains from the same sample are listed, as sequenced in a study of CXCR3-negative and CXCR3-positive naive CD8 T cells. Study results and limitations: Naive cells that were CXCR3-positive had more hydrophobic TRB CDR3s (compared with CXCR3-negative naive cells).

Through 5' RACE with UMI labels, the TRB cDNA libraries were prepared. No DNA is given; TCRdb re-called the 5' RACE reads and lists each CDR3 protein once. The table for this sample gives over 50,000 distinct CDR3 sequences. Their cognate antigens are unknown. Sequencing input: naive CXCR3+ CD8+ T cells from blood. The subset: CD45RO-CCR7+CD27+CD95- naive CD8+ T cells expressing CXCR3 (TNR3+). The receptors come from a human donor in good health. Some clones in this sample may be carry-over from other donors' samples.

The V and J genes are TRBV24-1 and TRBJ2-7; the D gene TCRdb calls, TRBD1, cannot be checked with no DNA. The CDR3 consists of 14 residues. The germline gives CDR1 KGHDR, CDR2 SFDVKD. CDR3 amino acids: CATTTDIDHYEQYF.

The rearrangement joins TRBV2 to TRBJ2-1. The CDR3 has 12 residues. The V gene's germline CDR1 is SNHLY and CDR2 FYNNEI. This CDR3 is CASYGPHNEQFF. Using reference TRBV2 and TRBJ2-1 for the parts outside the CDR3, the full variable domain is EPEVTQTPSHQVTQMGQEVILRCVPISNHLYFYWYRQILGQKVEFLVSFYNNEISEKSEIFDDQFSVERPDGSNFTLKIRSTKLEDSAMYFCASYGPHNEQFFGPGTRLTVL.

The chain's CDR3 is CASSLGQLAGAYEQYF. The chain carries TRBV28 and TRBJ2-7; absent DNA, TCRdb's TRBD2 call cannot be checked. The CDR3 is 16 amino acids. Germline CDR1 is MDHEN and CDR2 is SYDVKM.

The J gene is TRBJ2-5, the V gene TRBV7-7; the D call of TRBD1 rests on TCRdb alone, since no DNA is present to check it. CDR3 length: 18 residues. Per the germline V gene, CDR1 is SSHAT and CDR2 is FNYEAQ (reference sequence). The CDR3 loop is CASSAKSHRVQQGETQYF.

The chain has TRBV5-5 and TRBJ2-7; TCRdb indicates TRBD1, and absent DNA this call remains unverified. The CDR3 has 14 amino acids. Germline CDR1 and CDR2: SGHKS and YYEKEE (reference sequence). The CDR3 region is CASSHRGGSNEQYF.

This chain uses TRBV5-1 with TRBJ1-5; the TCRdb D gene call, TRBD1, has no DNA to confirm it. Germline V gene sequence: CDR1 SGHRS, CDR2 YFSETQ. The CDR3 sequence is 16 residues long. CDR3 in amino acids: CASSLVPGESNQPQHF.

This chain links TRBV29-1 with TRBJ2-7; TCRdb's D call of TRBD2 is untestable without DNA. Germline loops: CDR1 SQVTM, CDR2 ANQGSEA. This CDR3 has 16 residues. CDR3 sequence: CSVEDSISTAGYEQYF.

The genes are TRBV28 and TRBJ1-5. This CDR3 is built from 15 residues. Germline CDR1 MDHEN, CDR2 SYDVKM. The chain's CDR3 is CASSLLTVSRQPQHF.

The chain links TRBV12-3 or TRBV12-4 to TRBJ2-7; TCRdb's D call of TRBD2 is untestable without DNA. CDR3 length: 17 amino acids. The CDR3 region is CASSFRGGLAENYEQYF.

The chain joins TRBV6-6 to TRBJ1-2; TCRdb returns TRBD1, unconfirmable since there is no DNA. The germline V gene has CDR1 MNHNY and CDR2 SVGAGI (reference sequence). The CDR3 runs 14 residues. This CDR3 reads CASSPRQRNYGYTF.

V and J are TRBV7-2 and TRBJ2-2; TCRdb's D gene call, TRBD1, goes unchecked for lack of DNA. Germline-derived CDR1 and CDR2 are SGHTA and FQGNSA. The CDR3 extends over 13 amino acids. The CDR3 here is CASSTVPGGELFF.

This chain links TRBV25-1 with TRBJ1-2; the D call of TRBD1 rests on TCRdb alone, since no DNA is present to check it. The CDR3 length is 13 residues. Germline assignment: CDR1 MGHDK and CDR2 SYGVNS. This CDR3 is CASSGDRIYGYTF.

V usage is TRBV6-6 and J usage is TRBJ1-1; there is no DNA to check the TCRdb D call of TRBD1. The CDR3 has 11 amino acids. Germline CDR1 MNHNY, CDR2 SVGAGI (reference sequence). CDR3 sequence reads: CASSFDRGSFF.

The chain combines TRBV14 with TRBJ2-1; without DNA, the TCRdb call of TRBD2 cannot be checked. This CDR3 contains 17 residues. Germline V gives CDR1 SGHDN, CDR2 FVKESK. CDR3 region: CASSQELAGGPYNEQFF.

The chain combines TRBV4-3 with TRBJ1-4. The CDR3 extends over 16 amino acids. Germline lookup yields CDR1 LGHNA and CDR2 YSLEER. Here the CDR3 reads CASSQGSVATNEKLFF.

The V call is TRBV7-8, the J call TRBJ2-7; the D call from TCRdb, TRBD2, cannot be confirmed without DNA. This CDR3 has 17 amino acids. Germline lookup yields CDR1 SGHVS and CDR2 FQNEAQ. The CDR3 spells CASKDARIGTASYEQYF.

The genes are TRBV7-2 and TRBJ2-7; TCRdb lists TRBD1, though no DNA is available to test this call. Per germline, CDR1 SGHTA and CDR2 FQGNSA. The CDR3 totals 14 residues. The CDR3 spells CASSLAGAGYEQYF.

The rearrangement links TRBV7-9 to TRBJ1-5. Per the germline V gene, CDR1 is SEHNR and CDR2 is FQNEAQ (reference sequence). The CDR3 runs to 15 residues. The CDR3 reads CASSAPGFSNQPQHF.

V usage is TRBV9 and J usage is TRBJ2-3. Germline CDR1 and CDR2: SGDLS and YYNGEE. The CDR3 is 14 residues long. The CDR3 is CASSVATDTDTQYF.

The rearrangement joins TRBV7-9 to TRBJ2-3; TCRdb proposes TRBD2, but this gene call is untestable without DNA. The V gene's germline CDR1 is SEHNR and CDR2 FQNEAQ (reference sequence). The CDR3 spans 15 residues. CDR3 loop: CASSSLAGRENTQYF.